This T cell receptor (beta chain) stems from a study of breast tumors, draining lymph nodes, adjacent tissues. Study-level findings and limits: Tumors had less TCR diversity than lymph nodes, more than nontumor tissue.

Each CDR3 protein gets one entry after TCRdb re-called the multiplex PCR reads with MiXCR. The sample yields 75,000 to 100,000 distinct CDR3 sequences, about 21% seen once. The CDR3 consists of 14 residues. Trimming removed 5 bases at V and 4 bases at J, with 14 bases between. Germline lookup yields CDR1 SEHNR and CDR2 FQNEAQ (reference sequence). Axillary draining lymph nodes of breast cancer patients supplied the node samples. Details on this clonotype: Its antigen is not identified.

Material for sequencing was axillary lymph node tissue. The receptor's source is a female donor with breast cancer. Some clones in this sample may be carry-over from other donors' samples. The rearrangement joins TRBV7-9 to TRBJ1-1; the D gene is possibly TRBD1 (5 bases). CDR3 residues: CASSKEGLGTEAFF. The CDR3 region has the DNA TGTGCCAGCAGCAAAGAGGGACTGGGCACTGAAGCTTTCTTT.